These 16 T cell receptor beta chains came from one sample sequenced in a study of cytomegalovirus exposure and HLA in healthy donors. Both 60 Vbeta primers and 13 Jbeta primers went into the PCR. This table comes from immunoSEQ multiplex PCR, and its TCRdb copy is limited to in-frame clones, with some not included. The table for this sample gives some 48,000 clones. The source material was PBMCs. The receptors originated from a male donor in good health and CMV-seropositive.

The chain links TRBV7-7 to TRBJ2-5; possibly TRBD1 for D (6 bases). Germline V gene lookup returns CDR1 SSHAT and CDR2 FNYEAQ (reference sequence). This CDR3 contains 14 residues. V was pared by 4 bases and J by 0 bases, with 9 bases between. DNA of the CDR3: TGTGCCAGCAGCTGGGGGCGGTACCAAGAGACCCAGTACTTC. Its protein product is CASSWGRYQETQYF.

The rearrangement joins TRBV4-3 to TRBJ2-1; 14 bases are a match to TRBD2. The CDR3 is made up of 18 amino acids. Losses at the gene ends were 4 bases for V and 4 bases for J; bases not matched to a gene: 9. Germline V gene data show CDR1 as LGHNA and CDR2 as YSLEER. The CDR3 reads CASSPSGTSGGPYNEQFF. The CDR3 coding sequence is TGCGCCAGCAGCCCGTCCGGGACTAGCGGGGGTCCTTACAATGAGCAGTTCTTC.

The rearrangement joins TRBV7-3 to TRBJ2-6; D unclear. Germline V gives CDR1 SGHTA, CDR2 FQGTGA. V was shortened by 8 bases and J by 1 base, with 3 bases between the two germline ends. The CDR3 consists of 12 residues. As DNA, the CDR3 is TGTGCCAGCCGGTCTGGGGCCAACGTCCTGACTTTC. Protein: CASRSGANVLTF. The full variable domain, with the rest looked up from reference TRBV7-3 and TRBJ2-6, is GAGVSQTPSNKVTEKGKYVELRCDPISGHTALYWYRQSLGQGPEFLIYFQGTGAADDSGLPNDRFFAVRPEGSVSTLKIQRTERGDSAVYLCASRSGANVLTFGAGSRLTVL.

The CDR3 sequence is CASSQESGASPLHF. CDR3 coding DNA: TGCGCCAGCAGCCAAGAAAGCGGGGCATCACCCCTCCACTTT. The V call is TRBV4-3, the J call TRBJ1-6; D might be TRBD1 (5 bases). Germline loops: CDR1 LGHNA, CDR2 YSLEER. V was shortened by 0 bases and J by 10 bases, with 10 bases between the two germline ends. This CDR3 is 14 amino acids long.

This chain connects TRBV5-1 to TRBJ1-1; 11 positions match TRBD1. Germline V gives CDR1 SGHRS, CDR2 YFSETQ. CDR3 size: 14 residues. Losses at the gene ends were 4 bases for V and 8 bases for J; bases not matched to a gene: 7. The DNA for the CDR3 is TGCGCCAGCAGCACCTGGACAGGGGGCGACGAAGCTTTCTTT. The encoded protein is CASSTWTGGDEAFF.

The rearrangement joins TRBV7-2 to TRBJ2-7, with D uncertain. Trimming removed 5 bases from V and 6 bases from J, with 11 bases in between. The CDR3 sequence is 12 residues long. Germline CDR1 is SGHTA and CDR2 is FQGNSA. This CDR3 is CASSRANREQYF. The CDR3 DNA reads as TGTGCCAGCAGCCGAGCTAACCGCGAGCAGTACTTC.

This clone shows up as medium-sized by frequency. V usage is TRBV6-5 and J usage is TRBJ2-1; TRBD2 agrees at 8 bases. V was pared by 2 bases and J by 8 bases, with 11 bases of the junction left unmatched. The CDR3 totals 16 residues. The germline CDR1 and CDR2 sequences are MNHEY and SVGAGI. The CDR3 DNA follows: TGTGCCAGCAGTTACGTCTGGTCCCCGGGACTAGATGAGCAGTTCTTC. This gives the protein CASSYVWSPGLDEQFF.

CDR3 residues: CASSAIGTRQWETQYF. DNA of the CDR3: TGTGCCAGCAGCGCGATTGGAACCAGACAGTGGGAGACCCAGTACTTC. The rearrangement joins TRBV9 to TRBJ2-5; D might be TRBD1 (5 bases). CDR1 SGDLS and CDR2 YYNGEE come from the germline V gene. Trimming left V 3 bases short and J 5 bases short, with 20 bases between. This CDR3 region has 16 residues.

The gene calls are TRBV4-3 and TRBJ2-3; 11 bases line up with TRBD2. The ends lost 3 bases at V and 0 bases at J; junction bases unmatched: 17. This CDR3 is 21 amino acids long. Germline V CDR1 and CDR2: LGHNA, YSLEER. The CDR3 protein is CASSQGRTSGFGGISTDTQYF. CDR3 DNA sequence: TGCGCCAGCAGCCAGGGTCGGACTAGCGGGTTTGGGGGGATAAGCACAGATACGCAGTATTTT.

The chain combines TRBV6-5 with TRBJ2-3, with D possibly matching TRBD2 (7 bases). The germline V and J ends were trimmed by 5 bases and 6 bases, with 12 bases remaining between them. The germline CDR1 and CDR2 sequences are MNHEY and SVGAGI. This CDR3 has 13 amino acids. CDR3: CASSGGGSDTQYF. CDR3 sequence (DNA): TGTGCCAGCAGTGGGGGGGGCTCGGATACGCAGTATTTT.

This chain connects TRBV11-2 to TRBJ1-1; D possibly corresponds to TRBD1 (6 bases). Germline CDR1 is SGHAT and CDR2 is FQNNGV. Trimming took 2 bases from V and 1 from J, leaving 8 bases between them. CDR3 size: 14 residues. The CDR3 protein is CASSLQQGNTEAFF. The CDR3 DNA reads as TGTGCCAGCAGCTTACAACAGGGGAACACTGAAGCTTTCTTT.

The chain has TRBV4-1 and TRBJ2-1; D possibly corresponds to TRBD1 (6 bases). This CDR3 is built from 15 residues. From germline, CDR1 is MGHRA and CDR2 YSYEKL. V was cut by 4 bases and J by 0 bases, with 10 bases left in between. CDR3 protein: CASSPDRTSYNEQFF. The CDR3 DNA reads TGCGCCAGCAGCCCCGACAGGACCTCCTACAATGAGCAGTTCTTC.

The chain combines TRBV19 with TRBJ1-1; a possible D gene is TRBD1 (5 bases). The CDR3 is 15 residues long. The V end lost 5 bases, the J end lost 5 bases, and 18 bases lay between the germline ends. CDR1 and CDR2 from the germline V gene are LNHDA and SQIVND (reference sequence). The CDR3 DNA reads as TGTGCCAGTAGTTCCCGACAGTACGGTGCGACTGAAGCTTTCTTT. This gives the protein CASSSRQYGATEAFF.

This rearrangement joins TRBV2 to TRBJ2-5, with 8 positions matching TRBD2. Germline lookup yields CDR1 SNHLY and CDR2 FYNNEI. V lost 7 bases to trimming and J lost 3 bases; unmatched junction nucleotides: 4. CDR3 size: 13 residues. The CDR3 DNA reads TGTGCCAGCAAGGGACTAGGGGAAGAGACCCAGTACTTC. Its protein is CASKGLGEETQYF.

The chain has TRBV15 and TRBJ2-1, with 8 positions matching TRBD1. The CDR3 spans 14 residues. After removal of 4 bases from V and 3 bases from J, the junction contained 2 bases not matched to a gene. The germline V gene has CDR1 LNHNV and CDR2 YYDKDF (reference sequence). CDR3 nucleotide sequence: TGTGCCACCAGCACCGGGACAGGCTACAATGAGCAGTTCTTC. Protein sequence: CATSTGTGYNEQFF.

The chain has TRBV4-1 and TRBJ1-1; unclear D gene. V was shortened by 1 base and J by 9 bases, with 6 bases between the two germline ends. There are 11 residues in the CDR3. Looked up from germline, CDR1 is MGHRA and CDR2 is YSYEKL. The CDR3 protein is CASSQGYQAFF. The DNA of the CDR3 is TGCGCCAGCAGCCAAGGTTATCAAGCTTTCTTT.